This T cell receptor (beta chain) was retrieved from a study of blood T cells in healthy people across ages. A second PCR, run for about 7 to 12 cycles, used a sample-barcoded 5' primer plus a J-beta primer mix. TCRdb processed the 5' RACE reads anew with MiXCR; each CDR3 protein has one entry. In the table there are 450,000 to 700,000 distinct CDR3 sequences, approximately 30% of which are singletons. Looked up from germline, CDR1 is MNHEY and CDR2 is SVGEGT. CDR3 length equals 12 residues. As regards this clonotype: Its antigen is currently unknown.

General study results and limits: Bulk PBMC profiling left naive and antigen-experienced comparisons inconclusive.

This clonotype originated in a woman in her 70s in good health. The chain has TRBV6-2 or TRBV6-3 and TRBJ2-5; unclear D gene. The J call is in doubt because the DNA end fits TRBJ2-1 better. Sequencing input: blood. The CDR3 region is CASSVLPSEQFF. CDR3 in DNA: TGTGCCAGCAGTGTCCTCCCTAGTGAGCAGTTCTTC.